This TCR beta chain was profiled in a study of T cells in Graves' hyperthyroidism and ophthalmopathy. General study points: In blood, most of the thyroid clonotypes expanded above 0.001 were also present.

This clonotype was detected a few times. Antigen specificity is unknown. Amplification of TCR beta CDR3 regions used RNA as the template. HTBI primers were the set used in a first-round RT-PCR of the TCR CDR3. From the multiplex PCR reads, TCRdb called clonotypes with MiXCR, one entry per CDR3 protein. This table has 660,000 or so distinct CDR3 sequences, 20% appearing once. The CDR3 has 15 residues. J gave up 5 bases and V 4 bases, and 10 bases lay outside the gene matches. CDR1 DFQATT and CDR2 SNEGSKA come from the germline V gene (reference sequence). Clinical symptoms, serum thyroxine, TRAb, thyroid ultrasound and orbital computed tomography informed diagnoses. From more than 9.5 ml of fresh peripheral blood, PBMCs were isolated.

V is TRBV20-1 and J is TRBJ1-2, with 10 bases lining up with TRBD1. The sequenced sample was blood. This receptor was taken from a man aged 25-45 years with Graves' ophthalmopathy. The CDR3 loop reads CSANAQGQGQYGYTF. CDR3 DNA sequence: TGCAGTGCTAACGCCCAGGGACAGGGGCAATATGGCTACACCTTC.